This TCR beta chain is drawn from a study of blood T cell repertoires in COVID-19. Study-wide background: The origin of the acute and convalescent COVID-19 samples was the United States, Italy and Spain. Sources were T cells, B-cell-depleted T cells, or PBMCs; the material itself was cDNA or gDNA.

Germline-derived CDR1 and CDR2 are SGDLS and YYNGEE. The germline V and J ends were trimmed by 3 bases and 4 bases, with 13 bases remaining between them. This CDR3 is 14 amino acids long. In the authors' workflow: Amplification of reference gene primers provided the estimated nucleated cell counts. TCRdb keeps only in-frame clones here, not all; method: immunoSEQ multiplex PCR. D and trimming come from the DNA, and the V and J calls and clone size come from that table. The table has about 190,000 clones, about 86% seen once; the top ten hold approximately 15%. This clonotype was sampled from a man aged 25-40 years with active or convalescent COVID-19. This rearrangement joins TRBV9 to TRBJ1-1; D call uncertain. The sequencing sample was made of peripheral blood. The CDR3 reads CASSGQEGSTEAFF. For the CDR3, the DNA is TGTGCCAGCAGCGGTCAAGAAGGGAGCACTGAAGCTTTCTTT.